This T cell receptor (beta chain) came from a study of shared clonotypes between healthy human individuals. Replicate PCRs run on sorted subsets employed approximately 0.2 ug DNA, roughly 30,000 T cell genomes. In the original analysis: Filtering differed because ImmunoSEQ produced junction-only sequences that carried no quality scores. Some clones are missing from TCRdb's copy, which holds only in-frame ones; the method was immunoSEQ multiplex PCR. That table furnishes V, J and clone size, whereas the DNA furnished D and trimming. The sample lists 1.6 million or so clones; over 95% were seen once. The germline V gene encodes CDR1 SGHDN and CDR2 FVKESK. V lost 1 base to trimming and J lost 3 bases, with 15 bases between them. This CDR3 comprises 16 residues.

The sample comprised naive CD4+ T cells sorted from blood. Subset denoted: CD45RA+ positively selected. This receptor was obtained from a man younger than 45 in good health. This rearrangement joins TRBV14 to TRBJ2-5; D is undetermined. The CDR3 is CASSQGVRILKETQYF. The CDR3 DNA follows: TGTGCCAGCAGCCAAGGGGTTCGGATATTGAAAGAGACCCAGTACTTC.